Listed below are T cell receptor beta chains from one sample, sequenced in a study of blood T cells in healthy people across ages. Via MiXCR, TCRdb re-called the 5' RACE reads, giving one row per CDR3 protein. The sample carries over 600,000 distinct CDR3 sequences, roughly three fifths recorded once. The sample comprised blood. The receptors come from a man between 40 and 49 years old in good health. Both conserved end residues are part of each CDR3. A D gene is named only where the DNA matches it firmly. Clone size is shown for a subset of rows, as once, few, many or a class of expanded clone.

CASSGRDRPEETQFF	TGTGCCAGCAGCGGCAGGGACAGGCCGGAAGAGACCCAGTTCTTC	NA	TRBV5-4	TRBJ2-1	TRBD1
CASSSLVTSTDTQYF	TGTGCCAGCAGCTCATTAGTTACTAGCACAGATACGCAGTATTTT	NA	TRBV7-2	TRBJ2-3	NA
CASTPTSGYNEQFF	TGTGCCAGCACACCGACTAGCGGATACAATGAGCAGTTCTTC	once	TRBV11-3	TRBJ2-1	TRBD2
CSATRDRGLEQYF	TGCAGTGCTACCCGGGACAGGGGGCTGGAGCAGTACTTC	NA	TRBV20-1	TRBJ2-7	TRBD1
CSAEGLAGDLYEQYF	TGCAGTGCTGAGGGACTAGCGGGAGACCTCTACGAGCAGTACTTC	many	TRBV20-1	TRBJ2-7	TRBD2
CASSMWVVYQETQYF	TGTGCCAGCAGCATGTGGGTCGTCTACCAAGAGACCCAGTACTTC	NA	TRBV12-3/TRBV12-4	TRBJ2-5	NA
CASSFGTSSVNEQFF	TGTGCCAGCAGTTTTGGGACTAGCTCGGTGAATGAGCAGTTCTTC	NA	TRBV27	TRBJ2-1	TRBD2
CAISESGPSDTQYF	TGTGCCATCAGTGAGTCCGGGCCGTCGGATACGCAGTATTTT	NA	TRBV10-3	TRBJ2-3	NA
CAISERIGGIEGYTF	TGTGCCATCAGTGAGCGAATAGGCGGAATAGAGGGCTACACCTTC	NA	TRBV10-3	TRBJ1-2	NA
CASSFGGDSYEQYF	TGTGCCAGCAGTTTTGGGGGGGACTCCTACGAGCAGTACTTC	few	TRBV12-3/TRBV12-4	TRBJ2-7	TRBD2
CASSQTPYGYTF	TGTGCCAGCAGCCAGACACCCTATGGCTACACCTTC	NA	TRBV11-2	TRBJ1-2	NA